This TCR beta chain is drawn from a study of CD8 T cells in ankylosing spondylitis. Study-wide findings and caveats: Researchers reportedly found disease-linked clones significantly enriched in matched ankylosing spondylitis synovial fluid. Within ankylosing spondylitis blood, a TCR beta motif made up of seven or eight highly homologous variants appeared to be characteristic.

V lost 1 base to trimming and J lost 2 bases, with 5 bases between them. From germline, CDR1 is SQVTM and CDR2 ANQGSEA. CDR3 length: 12 amino acids. The authors made TCR beta libraries by quantitative 5'-RACE with molecular barcodes. TCRdb re-derived calls from the 5' RACE reads in MiXCR, one entry per CDR3 protein. Of 350,000 to 450,000 distinct CDR3 sequences listed, 20% to 25% are singletons. This clonotype was counted at least ten times. Antigen specificity is unknown. The TCR originated in a male donor with ankylosing spondylitis or in good health (not recorded which). The sequencing sample was made of blood, either unsorted or a sorted T cell fraction (not recorded which). The rearrangement joins TRBV29-1 to TRBJ1-1; D not resolved. The chain's CDR3 is CSVEGGNTEAFF. CDR3 coding DNA: TGCAGCGTTGAAGGTGGTAACACTGAAGCTTTCTTT.